This TCR beta chain was obtained from a study of liver allograft versus peripheral blood T cells (dated by TCRdb to the early 2020s). With regard to the full study: The study compared the T cell receptor repertoires present in transplanted livers with the repertoires present in the peripheral blood of liver transplant recipients.

Sequencing was carried out with an Illumina MiSeq. Clones were called with MiXCR by TCRdb after fastp trimmed the public reads at Q25, and only in-frame beta chains were retained. A single entry per CDR3 protein holds the most common genes and DNA from its merged rows. The sample includes about 6,500 distinct CDR3 sequences, with 15% to 20% observed a single time. The ten top clones hold 58% of the sample. Results and caveats for the whole study, not just this receptor: The T cell receptor repertoires within liver allografts were reported to be different from the T cell receptor repertoires detected in peripheral blood.

From cysteine to phenylalanine, the CDR3 is 15 amino acids long. Only the CDR3 portion is preserved as DNA: 45 bases, with reading frame beginning at the first base. Reading the germline V gene gives CDR1 SGHDT and CDR2 YYEEEE. V lost 0 bases and J lost 1 base, and the count of bases not matched to a germline gene is 3. This clonotype was detected ten times or more. Its antigen specificity is not known. Base qualities are not at hand, and no much larger clone is one base apart. Recombination linked TRBV5-6 to TRBJ2-7; 8 nucleotides in the junction match TRBD2. This clonotype originated in a human patient who had a liver transplant. After a transplant, not all T cells may be the patient's own; some may come from the graft donor. The CDR3 region reads CASSLGGTSSYEQYF. The DNA is TGTGCCAGCAGCTTGGGGGGGACTAGTTCCTACGAGCAGTACTTC.